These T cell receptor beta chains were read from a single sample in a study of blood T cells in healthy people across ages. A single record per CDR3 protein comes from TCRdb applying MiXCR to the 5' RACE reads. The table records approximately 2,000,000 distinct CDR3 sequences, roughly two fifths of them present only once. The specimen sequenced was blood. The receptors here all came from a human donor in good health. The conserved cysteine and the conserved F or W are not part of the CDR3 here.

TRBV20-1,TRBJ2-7,SATKAGAPGSDEQY
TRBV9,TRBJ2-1,ASSPQGYKLSYEQF
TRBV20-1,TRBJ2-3,SAIGTSGTDTQY
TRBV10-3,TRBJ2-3,AISEAGLGASTDTQY
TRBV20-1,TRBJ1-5,SASGQPNQPQH
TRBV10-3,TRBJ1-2,AISVWDRESGYT
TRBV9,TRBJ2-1,ASSGKAGTYNEQF
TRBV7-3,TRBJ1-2,ASSPGAGVNYGYT
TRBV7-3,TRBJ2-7,ASSLASGPYNEQY
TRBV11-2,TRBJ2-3,ASSLNRGLGDTQY
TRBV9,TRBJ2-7,ASSVAGGPLGEQY
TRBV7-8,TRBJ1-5,ASSSTGTGYQPQH
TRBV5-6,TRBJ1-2,ASSLGVDSYYGYT
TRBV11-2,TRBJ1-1,ASSLGAQIEAF
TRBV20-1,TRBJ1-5,SAERDRNQPQH
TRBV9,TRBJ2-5,ASSPRDRVTETQY
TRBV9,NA,ASSVRDRSYEQY
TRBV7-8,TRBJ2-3,ASRPSGALNTDTQY
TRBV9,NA,ASSVADDYEQY
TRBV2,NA,ASSENGVEQY
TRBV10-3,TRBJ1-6,AISDLGGNSPLH
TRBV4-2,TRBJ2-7,AGSQGTESEYLREQY
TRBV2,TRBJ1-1,ATKLLTGSYTEAF
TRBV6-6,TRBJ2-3,ASSYASDTQY
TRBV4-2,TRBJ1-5,ASSQETHSNQPQH
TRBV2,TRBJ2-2,ASSEIGGSGELF
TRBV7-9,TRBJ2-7,ASSLEQYYEQY
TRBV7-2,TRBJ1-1,ASSPVGRGYTEAF
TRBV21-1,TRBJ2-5,ASKRGQGRGETQY
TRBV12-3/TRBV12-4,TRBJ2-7,ASSLGLAGGLYEQY
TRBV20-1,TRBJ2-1,SARSPEHYNEQF
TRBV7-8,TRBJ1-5,ASSLTAKLQGTVQPQH